The 25 T cell receptor beta chains below all came from one sample that was sequenced in a study of T cells in Graves' hyperthyroidism and ophthalmopathy. There were TCR beta CDR3 regions amplified from RNA transcripts. When the TCR CDR3 underwent first-round RT-PCR, the HTBI primer set was used. In TCRdb, the multiplex PCR reads were re-called with MiXCR into one record per CDR3 protein. The sample lists approximately 380,000 distinct CDR3 sequences; about 18% were seen once. Sample: blood. The origin of the receptors is a man between 18 and 35 years old with Graves' ophthalmopathy.

This clonotype was detected many times. The chain recombines TRBV5-1 with TRBJ2-1; TRBD1 matches at 7 bases. The germline gives CDR1 SGHRS, CDR2 YFSETQ. The V gene end was trimmed by 0 bases and the J gene end by 7 bases; junction bases not matched to a gene: 7. This CDR3 spans 15 amino acids. Here the CDR3 DNA reads TGCGCCAGCAGCTTGGCCGGGCAGGGGGTGAATGAGCAGTTCTTC. It yields the protein CASSLAGQGVNEQFF.

The chain's CDR3 is CASSPLQTDNYGYTF. In DNA form, the CDR3 reads TGTGCCAGCTCACCTTTGCAGACAGACAACTATGGCTACACCTTC. The gene calls are TRBV18 and TRBJ1-2; tentative D call: TRBD1 (5 bases). The germline CDR1 and CDR2 sequences are KGHSH and LQKENI. V was pared by 3 bases and J by 2 bases, with 13 bases between. The CDR3 sequence is 15 residues long.

This clonotype was seen a handful of times. This chain uses TRBV7-3 with TRBJ2-2; D unclear. V gave up 11 bases and J gave up 0 bases, with 7 bases separating them. From germline, CDR1 is SGHTA and CDR2 FQGTGA. The length of the CDR3 is 12 residues. The CDR3 nucleotides are TGTGCCCGCCACCCGAACACCGGGGAGCTGTTTTTT. Residues: CARHPNTGELFF.

This clonotype was detected ten times or more. This rearrangement joins TRBV5-1 to TRBJ2-4, with D possibly called TRBD1 or TRBD2 (6 bases each). Germline V gene sequence: CDR1 SGHRS, CDR2 YFSETQ. The V gene lost 1 base and the J gene lost 8 bases, with 16 bases spanning the gap. The CDR3 has 15 residues. DNA of the CDR3: TGCGCCAGCAGCTTGACGACAGGCGGGATGGACATTCAGTACTTC. Protein: CASSLTTGGMDIQYF. Variable domain in full (rest from reference TRBV5-1 and TRBJ2-4): KAGVTQTPRYLIKTRGQQVTLSCSPISGHRSVSWYQQTPGQGLQFLFEYFSETQRNKGNFPGRFSGRQFSNSRSEMNVSTLELGDSALYLCASSLTTGGMDIQYFGAGTRLSVL.

This clonotype was counted ten times or more. The chain is built from TRBV5-8 and TRBJ1-1; the D gene is possibly TRBD1 (6 bases). V was cut by 0 bases and J by 0 bases, with 15 bases left in between. CDR1 is SGHTS and CDR2 is YDEGEE in the germline V gene. The CDR3 spans 17 residues. In DNA, the CDR3 is TGTGCCAGCAGCTTGGCGACAGGTTCGGCTGTGAACACTGAAGCTTTCTTT. Encoded protein: CASSLATGSAVNTEAFF.

This clonotype was observed at least ten times. This chain uses TRBV11-2 with TRBJ2-7; D is uncertain. Trimming stripped 5 bases from V and 4 bases from J, with 6 bases between. This CDR3 is 11 amino acids long. CDR1 SGHAT and CDR2 FQNNGV come from the germline V gene. In DNA, the CDR3 is TGTGCCAGCAGCGACCAATACGAGCAGTACTTC. Translating gives CASSDQYEQYF.

This clonotype was detected a few times. This chain links TRBV9 with TRBJ1-5, with 8 bases matching TRBD1. The trim removed 3 bases at V and 7 bases at J, leaving 6 bases unmatched. CDR1 and CDR2 (germline): SGDLS, YYNGEE. The CDR3 is 14 residues long. In DNA form, the CDR3 reads TGTGCCAGCAGCGGAGGGACAGGAGGCCAGCCCCAGCATTTT. This translates into CASSGGTGGQPQHF.

The CDR3 DNA is TGTGCCAGCAGGGGACGGCCCGACCTTAATGAAAAACTGTTTTTT. Its translation is CASRGRPDLNEKLFF. The chain couples TRBV2 to TRBJ1-4; the D gene is possibly TRBD1 (5 bases). The V gene's germline CDR1 is SNHLY and CDR2 FYNNEI. The CDR3 spans 15 residues. V was trimmed by 6 bases and J by 4 bases, leaving 15 bases between them.

This clonotype was counted between two and nine times. V gene TRBV28 combines with J gene TRBJ1-5; D unclear. This CDR3 comprises 13 residues. With 3 bases removed from V and 7 bases from J, the gap between germline ends came to 10 bases. The V gene's germline CDR1 is MDHEN and CDR2 SYDVKM. CDR3 bases: TGTGCCAGCAGTTTCACCCCCAAGCAGCCCCAGCATTTT. Its translation: CASSFTPKQPQHF. Drawing the rest from reference TRBV28 and TRBJ1-5, the complete variable domain is DVKVTQSSRYLVKRTGEKVFLECVQDMDHENMFWYRQDPGLGLRLIYFSYDVKMKEKGDIPEGYSVSREKKERFSLILESASTNQTSMYLCASSFTPKQPQHFGDGTRLSIL.

This clonotype was detected many times. The V gene is TRBV11-3, the J gene TRBJ2-1; 12 bases line up with TRBD2. The CDR3 runs 14 residues. After removal of 4 bases from V and 9 bases from J, the junction contained 4 bases not matched to a gene. The germline V gene encodes CDR1 SGHNT and CDR2 YENEEA. The CDR3 nucleotides are TGTGCCAGCAGCTCGACTAGCGGGGGTGGTGAGCAGTTCTTC. It codes for CASSSTSGGGEQFF.

In its sample, this clonotype was seen many times. This sequence joins TRBV7-3 and TRBJ2-7; a weak D match, TRBD2 (6 bases). Germline CDR1 and CDR2: SGHTA and FQGTGA. This CDR3 has 13 amino acids. V lost 5 bases to trimming and J lost 9 bases, with 17 bases between them. CDR3 in DNA: TGTGCCAGCAGCCCGCAGGGACTTTCGGCGCAGTACTTC. As protein: CASSPQGLSAQYF.

This clonotype showed up many times. V and J are TRBV18 and TRBJ2-7, with D perhaps given as TRBD1 or TRBD2 (5 bases each). This CDR3 is built from 14 residues. V was trimmed by 3 bases and J by 5 bases, leaving 14 bases between them. Germline V CDR1 and CDR2: KGHSH, LQKENI. CDR3 in amino acids: CASSPGEPLDEQYF. CDR3 sequence (DNA): TGTGCCAGCTCACCGGGGGAGCCCCTGGACGAGCAGTACTTC.

The chain links TRBV20-1 to TRBJ2-7, with a tentative D call TRBD1 (5 bases). The CDR3 has 14 residues. Germline CDR1 is DFQATT and CDR2 is SNEGSKA (reference sequence). Trimming pared 7 bases from V and 3 bases from J, leaving 19 bases between. CDR3: CSGKKGSTHYEQYF. The CDR3, as DNA: TGCAGTGGGAAGAAGGGGTCGACCCACTACGAGCAGTACTTC.

The rearrangement links TRBV28 to TRBJ2-7, with D tentatively TRBD1 or TRBD2 (5 bases each). This CDR3 region has 15 residues. Germline V CDR1 and CDR2: MDHEN, SYDVKM. Trimming removed 5 bases at V and 1 base at J, with 15 bases between. CDR3 protein: CASSIPGAGSYEQYF. The DNA of the CDR3 is TGTGCCAGCAGTATACCCGGGGCAGGGTCCTACGAGCAGTACTTC.

This clonotype was counted many times. The rearrangement uses TRBV19 and TRBJ2-7; the D gene is possibly TRBD2 (6 bases). The length of the CDR3 is 13 residues. V was clipped by 3 bases and J by 1 base, with 7 bases between them. In germline, CDR1 is LNHDA, CDR2 SQIVND (reference sequence). The CDR3 DNA is TGTGCCAGTAGTATGGGACTGTCCTACGAGCAGTACTTC. Amino acids: CASSMGLSYEQYF.

The chain combines TRBV5-1 with TRBJ2-3, with D possibly TRBD2 on 6 matching bases. Germline V gene lookup returns CDR1 SGHRS and CDR2 YFSETQ. Trimming cost V 2 bases and J 1 base, with 14 bases left between them. The length of the CDR3 is 16 residues. CDR3 nucleotides: TGCGCCAGCAGCTTCTCCGGGGGTCGGGGCACAGATACGCAGTATTTT. This codes for CASSFSGGRGTDTQYF.

In its sample, this clonotype was seen many times. The chain employs TRBV5-1 and TRBJ2-1; 11 bases match TRBD2. J was trimmed by 7 bases and V by 4 bases; bases with no gene match: 7. This CDR3 contains 15 residues. Germline CDR1 SGHRS, CDR2 YFSETQ. The CDR3 DNA sequence: TGCGCCAGCAGCATACTAGCGGGGGTCTTAAATGAGCAGTTCTTC. This translates into CASSILAGVLNEQFF.

This chain links TRBV6-1 with TRBJ2-5; 10 bases map to TRBD2. Germline-derived CDR1 and CDR2 are MNHNS and SASEGT. The CDR3 is 15 residues long. V lost 6 bases to trimming and J lost 7 bases; unmatched junction nucleotides: 11. The CDR3 region is CASSEGWASGGTQYF. Here the CDR3 DNA reads TGTGCCAGCAGCGAGGGATGGGCTAGCGGGGGGACCCAGTACTTC.

The table lists this clonotype with many counts. The rearrangement links TRBV7-3 to TRBJ2-3; 11 bases line up with TRBD2. V lost 5 bases, J lost 0 bases, and 1 base stayed unmatched. Germline V gene sequence: CDR1 SGHTA, CDR2 FQGTGA. This CDR3 has 15 amino acids. CDR3 nucleotides: TGTGCCAGCAGCCCTAGCGGGGGGAGCACAGATACGCAGTATTTT. This encodes CASSPSGGSTDTQYF.

The table lists this clonotype with many counts. The chain combines TRBV11-2 with TRBJ2-2; D gene uncertain. This CDR3 comprises 14 residues. Trimming stripped 3 bases from V and 4 bases from J, with 9 bases between. Germline lookup yields CDR1 SGHAT and CDR2 FQNNGV. The CDR3 DNA sequence: TGTGCCAGCAGCTTGAACCCGGCCACCGGGGAGCTGTTTTTT. Its protein is CASSLNPATGELFF.

This clonotype was seen repeatedly, ten times or more. The chain combines TRBV3-1 with TRBJ1-2; 7 positions agree with TRBD1. Germline V gives CDR1 LGHDT, CDR2 YNNKEL (reference sequence). J gave up 7 bases and V 0 bases, and 8 bases lay outside the gene matches. The CDR3 has 15 amino acids. The CDR3, as DNA: TGTGCCAGCAGCCAAGAAGGATGGCAGGGGGGTGGCTACACCTTC. It translates to CASSQEGWQGGGYTF.

There are a few counts of this clonotype. A read error may account for a junction end that differs from germline. The chain carries TRBV6-5 and TRBJ1-5; D uncertain. Germline V gene lookup returns CDR1 MNHEY and CDR2 SVGAGI. The CDR3 spans 16 residues. CDR3 sequence reads: CASSYSPGGSNQPQHF. Here the CDR3 DNA reads TGTGCCAGCAGCTACTCGCCAGGAGGAAGCAATCAGCCCCAGCATTTT.

J is TRBJ2-1 and V is TRBV7-6; TRBD2 might be the D (7 bases). CDR3 length equals 17 residues. CDR1 SGHVS and CDR2 FNYEAQ come from the germline V gene. Trimming pared 5 bases from V and 0 bases from J, leaving 17 bases between. CDR3 region: CASSPGLGGLSYNEQFF. For the CDR3, the DNA is TGTGCCAGCAGCCCAGGACTAGGGGGTCTCTCCTACAATGAGCAGTTCTTC.

The J gene is TRBJ2-2, the V gene TRBV19; TRBD2 might be the D (6 bases). V was clipped by 11 bases and J by 5 bases, with 9 bases between them. The CDR3 spans 11 residues. Germline V lookup: CDR1 LNHDA, CDR2 SQIVND (reference sequence). The CDR3 region has the DNA TGTGCCGGGGGGAGGACCGGGGAGCTGTTTTTT. Its protein is CAGGRTGELFF.

Notes on this clonotype: One base away lies a much larger clone, so this may be a sequencing read error. The rearrangement joins TRBV11-2 to TRBJ2-1; 8 nucleotides agree with TRBD2. CDR1 is SGHAT and CDR2 is FQNNGV in the germline V gene. The CDR3 runs 13 residues. V shed 8 bases and J 7 bases; nucleotides not matched to a gene: 7. CDR3 DNA: TGTGCCAGCGGCGCGGGGGGAGGTAATGAGCAGTTCTTC. Its translation: CASGAGGGNEQFF.